The T cell receptor beta chain described here comes from a study of blood T cell repertoires in COVID-19. This CDR3 contains 15 residues. The ends lost 1 base at V and 2 bases at J; junction bases unmatched: 3. Per germline, CDR1 LGHDT and CDR2 YNNKEL (reference sequence). Measured with immunoSEQ multiplex PCR; TCRdb has only the in-frame clones, and not every one. The profile shows approximately 100,000 clones, about 85% of them singletons. The receptor comes from a human donor in a cohort sampled during active COVID-19. The chain couples TRBV3-1 (or the pseudogene TRBV3-2) to TRBJ2-7; TRBD2 aligns across 9 bases. The material sequenced was peripheral blood. The CDR3 region has the DNA TGTGCCAGCAGCCAAGTGGCTAGCGGGGCCTACGAGCAGTACTTC. It translates to CASSQVASGAYEQYF.